This TCR beta chain is from a study of PD-1 blockade in classical Hodgkin lymphoma. Study-wide points: Complete responders started with a diversity level that resembled newly diagnosed patients at baseline. Whereas CD4+ TCR diversity had risen significantly by C4D1, CD8+ TCR diversity had not. Individuals who commenced nivolumab within less than 1 year of ASCT were excluded.

In germline, CDR1 is SGHRS, CDR2 YFSETQ. The CDR3 extends over 16 amino acids. The J segment lost 2 bases and the V segment lost 2 bases, leaving 9 bases of the junction unmatched. With regard to this clone: The target antigen is unknown.

Each patient relapsed following autologous stem cell transplantation, and prior brentuximab vedotin exposure differed. Only in-frame clones appear in the TCRdb table, and some are missing; sequencing was by immunoSEQ multiplex PCR. The sample carries approximately 73,000 clones, about 93% recorded once. The gene calls are TRBV5-1 and TRBJ2-5; 7 bases align to TRBD2. Sample: peripheral blood mononuclear cells (PBMCs), taken at baseline. The receptor comes from a human donor with classical Hodgkin lymphoma. CDR3 nucleotides: TGCGCCAGCAGCTTACAAGGACTAGGGGAACAAGAGACCCAGTACTTC. This translates into CASSLQGLGEQETQYF.